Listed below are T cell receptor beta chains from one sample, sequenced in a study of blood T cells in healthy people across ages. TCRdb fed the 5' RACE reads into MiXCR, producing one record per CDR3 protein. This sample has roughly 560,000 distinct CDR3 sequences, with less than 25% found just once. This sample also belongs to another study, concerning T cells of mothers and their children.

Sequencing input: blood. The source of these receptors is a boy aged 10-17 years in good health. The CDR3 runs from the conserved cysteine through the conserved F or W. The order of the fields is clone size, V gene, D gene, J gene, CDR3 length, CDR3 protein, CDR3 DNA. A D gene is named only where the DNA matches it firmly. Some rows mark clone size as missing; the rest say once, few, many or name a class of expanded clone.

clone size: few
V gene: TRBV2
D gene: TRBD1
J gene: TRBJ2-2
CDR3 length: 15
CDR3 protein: CASAEDRSNTGELFF
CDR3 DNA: TGTGCCAGCGCCGAGGACAGGTCGAACACCGGGGAGCTGTTTTTT

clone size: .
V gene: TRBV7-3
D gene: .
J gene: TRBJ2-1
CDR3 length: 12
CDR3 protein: CASSPGGYEQFF
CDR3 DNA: TGTGCCAGCAGCCCGGGCGGGTATGAGCAGTTCTTC

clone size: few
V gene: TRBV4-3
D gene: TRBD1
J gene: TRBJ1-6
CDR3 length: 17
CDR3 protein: CAGSPTGGGSYNSPLHF
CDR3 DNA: TGCGCCGGCAGCCCGACAGGGGGAGGCTCCTATAATTCACCCCTCCACTTT

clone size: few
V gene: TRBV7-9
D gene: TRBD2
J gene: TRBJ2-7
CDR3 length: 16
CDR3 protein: CASSSRGEREIYEQYF
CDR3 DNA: TGCGCCAGCAGCTCTAGGGGGGAGCGGGAGATATACGAGCAGTACTTC

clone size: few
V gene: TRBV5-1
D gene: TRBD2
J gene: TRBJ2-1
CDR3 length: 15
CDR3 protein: CASSLAGSPYNEQFF
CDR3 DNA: TGCGCCAGCAGCCTAGCGGGGTCCCCCTACAATGAGCAGTTCTTC

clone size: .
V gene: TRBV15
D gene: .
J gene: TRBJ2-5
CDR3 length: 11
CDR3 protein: CATSQGETQYF
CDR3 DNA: TGTGCCACCAGCCAGGGGGAGACCCAGTACTTC

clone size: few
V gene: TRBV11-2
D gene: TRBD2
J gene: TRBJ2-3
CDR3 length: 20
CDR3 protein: CASSLRRTSGRVHRTDTQYF
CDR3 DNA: TGTGCCAGCAGCCTACGGCGAACTAGCGGGCGGGTACATCGCACAGATACGCAGTATTTT

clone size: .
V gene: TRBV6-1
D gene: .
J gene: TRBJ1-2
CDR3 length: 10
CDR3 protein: CAVGSYGYTF
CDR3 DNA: TGTGCCGTCGGGAGCTATGGCTACACCTTC

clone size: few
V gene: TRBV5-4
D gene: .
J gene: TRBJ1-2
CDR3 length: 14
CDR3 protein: CASSWGTGDYGYTF
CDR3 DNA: TGTGCCAGCAGCTGGGGGACGGGGGACTATGGCTACACCTTC

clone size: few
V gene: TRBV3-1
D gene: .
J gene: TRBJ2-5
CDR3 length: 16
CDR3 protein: CASSQNGPGGKETQYF
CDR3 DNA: TGTGCCAGCAGCCAAAATGGACCTGGAGGGAAGGAGACCCAGTACTTC

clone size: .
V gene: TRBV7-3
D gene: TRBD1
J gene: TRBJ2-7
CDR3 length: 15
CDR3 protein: CASSPTGQGTQEQYF
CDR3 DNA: TGTGCCAGCAGCCCGACGGGACAGGGGACTCAAGAGCAGTACTTC

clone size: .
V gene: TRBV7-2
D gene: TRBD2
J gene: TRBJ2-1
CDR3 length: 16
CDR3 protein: CASSLATSGSWNEQFF
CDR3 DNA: TGTGCCAGCAGCTTAGCGACTAGCGGGAGTTGGAATGAGCAGTTCTTC

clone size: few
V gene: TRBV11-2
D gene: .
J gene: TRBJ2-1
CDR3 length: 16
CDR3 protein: CAGSSGGGIYYNEQFF
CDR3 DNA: TGTGCCGGCAGCTCTGGGGGCGGGATTTACTACAATGAGCAGTTCTTC

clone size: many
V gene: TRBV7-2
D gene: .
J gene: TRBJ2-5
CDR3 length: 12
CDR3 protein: CASSSLRETQYF
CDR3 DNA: TGTGCCAGCAGCTCCCTCAGGGAGACCCAGTACTTC

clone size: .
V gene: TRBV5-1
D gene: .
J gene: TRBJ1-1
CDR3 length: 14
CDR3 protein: CASSLSGINTEAFF
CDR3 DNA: TGCGCCAGCAGCTTGTCCGGGATAAACACTGAAGCTTTCTTT

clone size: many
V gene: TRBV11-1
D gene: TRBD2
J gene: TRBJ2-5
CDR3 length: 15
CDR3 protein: CASSFSGRASETQYF
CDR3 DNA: TGTGCCAGCAGCTTTAGCGGGAGGGCCTCAGAGACCCAGTACTTC

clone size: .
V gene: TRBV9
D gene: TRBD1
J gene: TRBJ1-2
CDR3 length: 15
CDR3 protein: CASSVSGDRGNGYTF
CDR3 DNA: TGTGCCAGCAGCGTCTCAGGGGACAGGGGAAACGGCTACACCTTC

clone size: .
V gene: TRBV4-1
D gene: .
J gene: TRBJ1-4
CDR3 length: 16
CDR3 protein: CASSRTKQGSREKLFF
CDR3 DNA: TGCGCCAGCAGTCGCACAAAACAGGGCTCCAGGGAAAAACTGTTTTTT

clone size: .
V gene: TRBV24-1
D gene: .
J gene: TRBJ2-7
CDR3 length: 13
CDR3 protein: CATSDRGSYEQYF
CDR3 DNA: TGTGCCACCAGTGACCGAGGGTCCTACGAGCAGTACTTC

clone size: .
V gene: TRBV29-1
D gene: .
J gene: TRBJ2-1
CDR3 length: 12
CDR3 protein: CSVEDRGPEQFF
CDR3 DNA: TGCAGCGTTGAAGATCGGGGACCTGAGCAGTTCTTC

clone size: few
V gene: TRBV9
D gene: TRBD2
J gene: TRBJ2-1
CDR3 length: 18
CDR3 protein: CASSVAKSSGRVYNEQFF
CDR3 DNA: TGTGCCAGCAGCGTAGCTAAATCTAGCGGGAGAGTTTACAATGAGCAGTTCTTC

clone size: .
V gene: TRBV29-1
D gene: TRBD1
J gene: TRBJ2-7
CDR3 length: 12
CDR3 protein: CSGGDRSYEQYF
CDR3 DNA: TGCAGCGGTGGGGACAGATCCTACGAGCAGTACTTC

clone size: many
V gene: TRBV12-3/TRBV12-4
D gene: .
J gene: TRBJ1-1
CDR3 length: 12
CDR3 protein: CASTSLERGAFF
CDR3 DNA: TGTGCCAGCACCTCGCTTGAGAGGGGAGCTTTCTTT

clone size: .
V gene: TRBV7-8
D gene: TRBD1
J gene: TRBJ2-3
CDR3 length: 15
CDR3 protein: CASSSGQGNTDTQYF
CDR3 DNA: TGTGCCAGCAGCTCGGGACAGGGGAACACAGATACGCAGTATTTT

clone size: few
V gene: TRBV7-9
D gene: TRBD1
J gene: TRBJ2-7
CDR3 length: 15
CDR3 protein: CASSFHRDRPHEQYF
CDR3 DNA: TGTGCCAGCAGCTTCCACCGGGACAGGCCCCACGAGCAGTACTTC

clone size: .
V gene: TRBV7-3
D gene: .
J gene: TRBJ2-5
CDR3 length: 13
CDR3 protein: CASSLSQDKEQYF
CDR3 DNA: TGTGCCAGCAGCTTAAGCCAGGACAAGGAGCAGTACTTC

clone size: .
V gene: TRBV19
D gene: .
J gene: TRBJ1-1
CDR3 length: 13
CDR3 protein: CASSMRVWTEAFF
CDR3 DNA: TGTGCCAGTAGTATGAGAGTTTGGACTGAAGCTTTCTTT

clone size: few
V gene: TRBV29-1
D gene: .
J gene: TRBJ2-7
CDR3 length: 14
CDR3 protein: CSVDWGHGPYEQYF
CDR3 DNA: TGCAGCGTTGACTGGGGCCATGGACCATACGAGCAGTACTTC

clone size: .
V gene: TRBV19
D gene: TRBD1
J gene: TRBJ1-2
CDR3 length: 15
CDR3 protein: CASSEGQGWNYGYTF
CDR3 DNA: TGTGCCAGTAGTGAGGGACAGGGATGGAACTATGGCTACACCTTC

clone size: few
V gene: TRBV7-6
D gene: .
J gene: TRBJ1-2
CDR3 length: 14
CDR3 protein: CASSLESSNYGYTF
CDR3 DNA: TGTGCCAGCAGCTTAGAGAGTTCTAACTATGGCTACACCTTC

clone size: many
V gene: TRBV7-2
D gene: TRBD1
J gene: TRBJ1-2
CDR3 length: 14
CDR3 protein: CASSPQTGYYGYTF
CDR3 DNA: TGTGCCAGCAGCCCACAGACAGGGTACTATGGCTACACCTTC

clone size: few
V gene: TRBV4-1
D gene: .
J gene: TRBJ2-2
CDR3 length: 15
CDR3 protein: CASSQAPTNTGELFF
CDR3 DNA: TGCGCCAGCAGCCAGGCCCCAACAAACACCGGGGAGCTGTTTTTT

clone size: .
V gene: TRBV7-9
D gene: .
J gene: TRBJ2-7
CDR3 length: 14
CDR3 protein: CASSLSLVPHEQYF
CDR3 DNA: TGTGCCAGCAGCTTATCCCTGGTCCCCCACGAGCAGTACTTC

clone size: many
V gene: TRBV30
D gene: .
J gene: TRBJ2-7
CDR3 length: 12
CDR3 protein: CAFRGWRDEQYF
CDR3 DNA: TGTGCCTTCAGGGGCTGGCGGGACGAGCAGTACTTC

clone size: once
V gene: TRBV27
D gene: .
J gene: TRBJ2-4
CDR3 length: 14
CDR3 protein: CASRATGGLNIQYF
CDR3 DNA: TGTGCCAGCAGGGCGACTGGGGGCCTAAACATTCAGTACTTC

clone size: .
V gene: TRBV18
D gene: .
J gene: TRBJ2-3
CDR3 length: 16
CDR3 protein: CASSQYHTRDTDTQYF
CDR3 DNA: TGTGCCAGCTCTCAGTACCACACGCGGGACACAGATACGCAGTATTTT

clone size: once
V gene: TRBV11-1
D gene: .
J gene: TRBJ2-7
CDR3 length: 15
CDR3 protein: CASSLALTQGYEQYF
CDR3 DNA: TGTGCCAGCAGCTTAGCCCTTACACAGGGTTACGAGCAGTACTTC